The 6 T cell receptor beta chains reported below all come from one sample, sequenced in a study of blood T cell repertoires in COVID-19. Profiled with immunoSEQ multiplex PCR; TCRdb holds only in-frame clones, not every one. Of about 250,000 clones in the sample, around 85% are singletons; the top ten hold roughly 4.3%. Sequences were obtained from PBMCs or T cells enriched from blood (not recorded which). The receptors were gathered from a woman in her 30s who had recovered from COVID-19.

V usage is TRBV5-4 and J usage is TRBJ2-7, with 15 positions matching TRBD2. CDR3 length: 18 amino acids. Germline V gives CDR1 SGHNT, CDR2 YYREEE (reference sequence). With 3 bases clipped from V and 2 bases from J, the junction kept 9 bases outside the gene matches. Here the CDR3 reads CASSSNPGLAGGTYEQYF. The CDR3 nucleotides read TGTGCCAGCAGCTCCAACCCGGGACTAGCGGGGGGTACCTACGAGCAGTACTTC.

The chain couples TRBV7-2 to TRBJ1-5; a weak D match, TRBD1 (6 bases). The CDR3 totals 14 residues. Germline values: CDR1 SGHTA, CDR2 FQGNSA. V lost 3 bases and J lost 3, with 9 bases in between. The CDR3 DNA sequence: TGTGCCAGCAGCTTCGGACAGACCAATCAGCCCCAGCATTTT. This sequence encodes CASSFGQTNQPQHF.

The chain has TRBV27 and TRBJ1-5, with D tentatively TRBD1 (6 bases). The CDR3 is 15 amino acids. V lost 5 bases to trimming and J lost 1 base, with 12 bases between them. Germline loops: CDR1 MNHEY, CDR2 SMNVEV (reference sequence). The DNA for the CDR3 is TGTGCCAGCAGTCTATACAGGGCGAGCAATCAGCCCCAGCATTTT. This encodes CASSLYRASNQPQHF.

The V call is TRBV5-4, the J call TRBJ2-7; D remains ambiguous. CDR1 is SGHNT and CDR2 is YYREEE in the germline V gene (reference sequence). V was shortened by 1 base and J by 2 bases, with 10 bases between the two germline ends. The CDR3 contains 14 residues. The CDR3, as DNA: TGTGCCAGCAGCTTGCAGGCCGGAACCTACGAGCAGTACTTC. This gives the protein CASSLQAGTYEQYF. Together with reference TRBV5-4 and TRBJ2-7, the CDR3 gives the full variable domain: ETGVTQSPTHLIKTRGQQVTLRCSSQSGHNTVSWYQQALGQGPQFIFQYYREEENGRGNFPPRFSGLQFPNYSSELNVNALELDDSALYLCASSLQAGTYEQYFGPGTRLTVT.

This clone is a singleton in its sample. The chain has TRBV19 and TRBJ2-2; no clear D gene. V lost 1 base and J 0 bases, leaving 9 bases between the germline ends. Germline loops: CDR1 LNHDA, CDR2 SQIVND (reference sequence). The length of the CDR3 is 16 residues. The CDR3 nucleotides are TGTGCCAGTAGTATAGGTCCCCGCGCGAACACCGGGGAGCTGTTTTTT. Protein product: CASSIGPRANTGELFF.

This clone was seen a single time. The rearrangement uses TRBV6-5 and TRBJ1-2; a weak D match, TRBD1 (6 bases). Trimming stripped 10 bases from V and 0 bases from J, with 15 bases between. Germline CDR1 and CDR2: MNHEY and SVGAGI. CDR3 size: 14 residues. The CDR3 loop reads CATSRDNSNYGYTF. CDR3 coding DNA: TGTGCCACCTCGAGGGACAATTCTAACTATGGCTACACCTTC.